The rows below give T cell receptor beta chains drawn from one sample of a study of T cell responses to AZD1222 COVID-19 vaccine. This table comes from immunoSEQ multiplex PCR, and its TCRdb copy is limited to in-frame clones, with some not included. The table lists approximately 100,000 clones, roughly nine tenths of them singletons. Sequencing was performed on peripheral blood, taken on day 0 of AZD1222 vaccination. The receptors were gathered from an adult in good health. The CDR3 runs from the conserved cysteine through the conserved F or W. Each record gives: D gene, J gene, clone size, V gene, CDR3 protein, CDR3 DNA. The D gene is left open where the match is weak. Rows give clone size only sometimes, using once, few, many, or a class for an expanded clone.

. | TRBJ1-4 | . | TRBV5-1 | CASQFGPGEKLFF | TGCGCCTCTCAGTTCGGACCGGGTGAAAAACTGTTTTTT
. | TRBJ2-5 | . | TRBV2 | CASSRTEELETQYF | TGTGCCAGCAGCAGGACAGAAGAACTGGAGACCCAGTACTTC
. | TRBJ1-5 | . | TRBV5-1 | CASSLGGGSNQPQHF | TGCGCCAGCAGCTTGGGAGGCGGTAGCAATCAGCCCCAGCATTTT
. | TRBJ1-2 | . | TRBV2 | CASSDGGFPNYGYTF | TGTGCCAGCAGTGATGGGGGGTTCCCCAACTATGGCTACACCTTC
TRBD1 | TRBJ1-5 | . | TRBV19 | CASSLGTGLSNQPQHF | TGTGCCAGTAGTCTTGGGACAGGCCTTAGCAATCAGCCCCAGCATTTT
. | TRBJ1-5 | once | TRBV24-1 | CATSDPGGPQHF | TGTGCCACCAGTGATCCCGGCGGGCCCCAGCATTTT
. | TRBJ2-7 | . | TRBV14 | CASSPQGRGPPREQYF | TGTGCCAGCAGCCCCCAGGGGAGAGGTCCACCCCGGGAGCAGTACTTC
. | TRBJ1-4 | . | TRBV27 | CASRTRGEKLFF | TGTGCCAGCAGGACCAGGGGTGAAAAACTGTTTTTT
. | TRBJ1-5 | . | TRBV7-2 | CASSLVWDPGEPQHF | TGTGCCAGCAGCTTAGTGTGGGACCCAGGGGAGCCCCAGCATTTT
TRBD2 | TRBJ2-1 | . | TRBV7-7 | CASSKGLADYNEQFF | TGTGCCAGCAGCAAGGGACTAGCGGATTACAATGAGCAGTTCTTC
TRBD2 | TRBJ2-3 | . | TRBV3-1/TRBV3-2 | CASSDLLAITDTQYF | TGTGCCAGCAGCGACCTACTAGCGATCACAGATACGCAGTATTTT
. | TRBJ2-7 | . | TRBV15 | CATSRVVGSSYEQYF | TGTGCCACCAGCAGAGTGGTAGGGAGCTCCTACGAGCAGTACTTC
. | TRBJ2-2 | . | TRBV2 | CASTLSGTPRAGELFF | TGTGCCAGCACCTTATCCGGGACTCCCCGCGCCGGGGAGCTGTTTTTT
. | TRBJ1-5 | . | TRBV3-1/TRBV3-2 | CASSQGGGTNQPQHF | TGTGCCAGCAGCCAAGGGGGTGGGACCAATCAGCCCCAGCATTTT
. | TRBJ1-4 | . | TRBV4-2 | CASSQGGPQANEKLFF | TGTGCCAGCAGCCAAGGGGGCCCCCAGGCCAATGAAAAACTGTTTTTT
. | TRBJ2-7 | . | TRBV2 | CASSSQGFGDEQYF | TGTGCCAGCAGTTCCCAGGGGTTTGGGGACGAGCAGTACTTC
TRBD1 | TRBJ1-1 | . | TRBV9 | CASSVADRGYTEAFF | TGTGCCAGCAGCGTAGCCGACAGGGGATACACTGAAGCTTTCTTT
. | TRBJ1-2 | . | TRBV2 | CASSARGDTNYGYTF | TGTGCCAGCAGTGCTCGAGGGGACACGAACTATGGCTACACCTTC
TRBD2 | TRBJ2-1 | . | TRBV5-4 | CASSLAGASYNEQFF | TGTGCCAGCAGTCTAGCGGGGGCATCCTACAATGAGCAGTTCTTC
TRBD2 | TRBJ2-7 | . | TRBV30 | CAWTPTSGLYEQYF | TGTGCCTGGACCCCCACTAGCGGGCTCTACGAGCAGTACTTC
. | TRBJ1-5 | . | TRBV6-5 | CASSFSTDQPQHF | TGTGCCAGCAGTTTCTCGACCGATCAGCCCCAGCATTTT
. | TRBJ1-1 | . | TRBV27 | CASRGTTRTEAFF | TGTGCCAGCAGAGGGACAACGAGGACTGAAGCTTTCTTT
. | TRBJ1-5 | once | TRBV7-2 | CASSLYDQPQHF | TGTGCCAGCAGCTTATACGATCAGCCCCAGCATTTT
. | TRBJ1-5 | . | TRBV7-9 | CASSLLSSNQPQHF | TGTGCCAGCAGCCTCTTGTCGAGCAATCAGCCCCAGCATTTT
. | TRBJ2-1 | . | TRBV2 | CASSRMTEQFF | TGTGCCAGCAGTAGAATGACCGAGCAGTTCTTC
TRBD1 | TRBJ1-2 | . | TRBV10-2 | CASSAERRGLYYGYTF | TGCGCCAGCAGTGCTGAACGTAGGGGGCTGTACTATGGCTACACCTTC
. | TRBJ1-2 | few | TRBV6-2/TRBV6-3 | CASSYGRGWLYGYTF | TGTGCCAGCAGTTACGGGAGGGGATGGCTCTATGGCTACACCTTC
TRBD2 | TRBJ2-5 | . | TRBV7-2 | CASSLSSPGGGQYF | TGTGCCAGCAGCTTGAGTAGTCCCGGGGGGGGCCAGTACTTC
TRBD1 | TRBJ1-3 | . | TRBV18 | CASSPLPTGGSGNTIYF | TGTGCCAGCTCACCGCTGCCGACAGGGGGCTCTGGAAACACCATATATTTT
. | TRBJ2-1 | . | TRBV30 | CARSRSSYNEQFF | TGTGCCCGAAGCCGGAGCTCCTACAATGAGCAGTTCTTC
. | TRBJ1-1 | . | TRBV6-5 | CASSPDDNGNTEAFF | TGTGCCAGCAGTCCCGATGATAACGGGAACACTGAAGCTTTCTTT
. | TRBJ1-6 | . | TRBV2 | CASRPSGGMSSPLHF | TGTGCCAGCAGACCCTCGGGGGGGATGTCTTCACCCCTCCACTTT
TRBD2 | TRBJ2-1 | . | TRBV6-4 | CASSRRTSAKNSYNEQFF | TGTGCCAGCAGTAGAAGGACTAGCGCTAAAAACTCCTACAATGAGCAGTTCTTC
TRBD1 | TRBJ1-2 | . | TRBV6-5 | CASSKGQGNGYTF | TGTGCCAGCAGTAAGGGACAGGGAAATGGCTACACCTTC
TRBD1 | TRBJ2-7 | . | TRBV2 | CASSSGQWTYEQYF | TGTGCCAGCAGCTCGGGACAGTGGACCTACGAGCAGTACTTC
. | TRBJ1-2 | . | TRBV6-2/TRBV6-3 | CASSYPPGYTF | TGTGCCAGCAGTTATCCCCCGGGCTACACCTTC
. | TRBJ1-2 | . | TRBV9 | CASSTRQVANYGYTF | TGTGCCAGCAGCACCCGACAGGTAGCTAACTATGGCTACACCTTC